Each of the 9 T cell receptor beta chains below was sequenced from the same sample in a study of T-cell memory formation after mild COVID-19. One entry per CDR3 protein, called by TCRdb with MiXCR from the 5' RACE reads. The top ten hold 22% of the sample, which has approximately 260,000 distinct CDR3 sequences, 15% to 20% seen once. Sequences were obtained from PBMCs or a T cell subset sorted from them (not recorded which). The receptors derive from a man younger than 35 who had mild COVID-19 (a few samples of this study predate the infection). Cell type and time point are not known.

The gene calls are TRBV7-2 and TRBJ2-5, with D possibly being TRBD1 or TRBD2 (6 bases each). The germline gives CDR1 SGHTA, CDR2 FQGNSA. Deletions cut 5 bases from V and 4 bases from J, with 14 bases between. The CDR3 is 14 residues long. CDR3 DNA: TGTGCCAGCAGCCGCAGTCGGGGGCGAGAGACCCAGTACTTC. This encodes CASSRSRGRETQYF. The variable domain in full, completed from reference TRBV7-2 and TRBJ2-5, reads GAGVSQSPSNKVTEKGKDVELRCDPISGHTALYWYRQSLGQGLEFLIYFQGNSAPDKSGLPSDRFSAERTGGSVSTLTIQRTQQEDSAVYLCASSRSRGRETQYFGPGTRLLVL.

This clonotype showed up just a few times. The chain uses TRBV12-5 and TRBJ1-1; D possibly corresponds to TRBD1 (5 bases). V was pared by 8 bases and J by 1 base, with 11 bases between. This CDR3 contains 13 residues. Germline V gene data show CDR1 as LGHNT and CDR2 as FRNRAP. The CDR3 DNA reads as TGTGCTAGTATTCTGGGGGGGAACACTGAAGCTTTCTTT. Its translation is CASILGGNTEAFF.

This clonotype was recorded a few times. The chain employs TRBV5-1 and TRBJ1-2, with D unclear. Deletions cut 0 bases from V and 2 bases from J, with 8 bases between. From germline, CDR1 is SGHRS and CDR2 YFSETQ. The CDR3 runs to 14 residues. CDR3 in amino acids: CASSLEWGNYGYTF. For the CDR3, the DNA is TGCGCCAGCAGCTTGGAGTGGGGAAACTATGGCTACACCTTC.

This clonotype occurred a few times. This chain uses TRBV7-8 with TRBJ1-1, with D uncertain. The V end was cut by 1 base, the J end by 3 bases, with 12 bases between. The CDR3 has 15 residues. The V gene's germline CDR1 is SGHVS and CDR2 FQNEAQ. The CDR3: CASSLELGGYTEAFF. CDR3 nucleotide sequence: TGTGCCAGCAGCTTAGAATTGGGCGGATACACTGAAGCTTTCTTT.

This clonotype was counted a few times. V usage is TRBV10-3 and J usage is TRBJ2-7, with D perhaps assigned TRBD1 or TRBD2 (5 bases each). The CDR3 is 11 amino acids. Per the germline V gene, CDR1 is ENHRY and CDR2 is SYGVKD. V gave up 4 bases and J gave up 6 bases, with 7 bases separating them. The CDR3 here is CAISGDVEQYF. Written as DNA, the CDR3 is TGTGCCATCAGTGGGGACGTCGAGCAGTACTTC.

The V gene is TRBV14, the J gene TRBJ2-4; D might be TRBD1 or TRBD2, each matching 6 bases. Germline assignment: CDR1 SGHDN and CDR2 FVKESK. The V end lost 1 base, the J end lost 4 bases, and 8 bases lay between the germline ends. This CDR3 is 14 amino acids long. The CDR3 sequence: CASSQAGAKNIQYF. Here the CDR3 DNA reads TGTGCCAGCAGCCAAGCGGGGGCTAAAAACATTCAGTACTTC.

The sample holds a few counts of this clonotype. The V call is TRBV4-2, the J call TRBJ2-3; the D gene is possibly TRBD2 (7 bases). CDR1 is LGHNA, CDR2 YNFKEQ, per germline. The length of the CDR3 is 17 residues. Trimming cost V 1 base and J 0 bases, with 14 bases left between them. The CDR3 protein is CASSQVSGGLSTDTQYF. CDR3 DNA sequence: TGTGCCAGCAGCCAAGTGTCGGGGGGCCTCAGCACAGATACGCAGTATTTT.

This sequence joins TRBV4-1 and TRBJ1-2; 10 nucleotides match TRBD1. The V gene's germline CDR1 is MGHRA and CDR2 YSYEKL. The trim removed 2 bases at V and 5 bases at J, leaving 5 bases unmatched. The CDR3 is 15 residues long. CDR3 residues: CASSQPGQGRYGYTF. Written as DNA, the CDR3 is TGCGCCAGCAGCCAACCGGGACAGGGGAGGTATGGCTACACCTTC.

This clonotype came up a few times. The chain is built from TRBV2 and TRBJ1-6, with TRBD1 matching 10 bases. The V and J ends lost 8 bases and 7 bases, in that order; junction bases with no gene match: 11. The germline V gene has CDR1 SNHLY and CDR2 FYNNEI. This CDR3 is 16 amino acids long. CDR3 in amino acids: CASGGDRGRINSPLHF. CDR3 DNA: TGTGCCAGCGGCGGAGACAGGGGGCGAATAAATTCACCCCTCCACTTT.